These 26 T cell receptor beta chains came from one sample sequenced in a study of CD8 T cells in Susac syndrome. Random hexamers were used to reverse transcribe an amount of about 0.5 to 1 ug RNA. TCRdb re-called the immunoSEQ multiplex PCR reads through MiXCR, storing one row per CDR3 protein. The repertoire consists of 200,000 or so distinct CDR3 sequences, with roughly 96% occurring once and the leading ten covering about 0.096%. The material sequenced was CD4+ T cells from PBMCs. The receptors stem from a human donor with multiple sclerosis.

CDR3 sequence reads: CASTNRGGDTQYF. CDR3 in DNA: TGTGCCAGCACTAACCGGGGGGGGGATACGCAGTATTTT. V is TRBV6-6 and J is TRBJ2-3; 8 bases are a match to TRBD2. The length of the CDR3 is 13 residues. V trimming: 7 bases; J trimming: 6 bases; junction bases outside the gene matches: 6. Germline V gene sequence: CDR1 MNHNY, CDR2 SVGAGI (reference sequence).

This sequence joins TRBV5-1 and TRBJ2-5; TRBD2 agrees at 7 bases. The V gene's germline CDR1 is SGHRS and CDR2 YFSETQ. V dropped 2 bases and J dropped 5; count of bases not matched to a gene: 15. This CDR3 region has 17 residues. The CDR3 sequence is CASSLMEREVAVETQYF. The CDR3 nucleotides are TGCGCCAGCAGCTTAATGGAGCGGGAAGTGGCGGTCGAGACCCAGTACTTC.

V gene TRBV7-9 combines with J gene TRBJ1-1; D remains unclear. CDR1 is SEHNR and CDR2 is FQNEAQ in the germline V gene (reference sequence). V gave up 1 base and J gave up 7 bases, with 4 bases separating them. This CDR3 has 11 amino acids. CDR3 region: CASSLVNEAFF. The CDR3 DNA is TGTGCCAGCAGCTTAGTTAATGAAGCTTTCTTT. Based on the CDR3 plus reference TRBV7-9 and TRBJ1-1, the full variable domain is DTGVSQNPRHKITKRGQNVTFRCDPISEHNRLYWYRQTLGQGPEFLTYFQNEAQLEKSRLLSDRFSAERPKGSFSTLEIQRTEQGDSAMYLCASSLVNEAFFGQGTRLTVV.

The CDR3 here is CASSQDAGALEAFF. The CDR3 region has the DNA TGTGCCAGCAGCCAAGACGCGGGGGCTCTTGAAGCTTTCTTT. V and J are TRBV3-1 and TRBJ1-1; weak D call: TRBD1 (6 bases). CDR3 length equals 14 residues. Germline V gene lookup returns CDR1 LGHDT and CDR2 YNNKEL (reference sequence). V dropped 0 bases and J dropped 7 bases, with 12 bases sitting between them.

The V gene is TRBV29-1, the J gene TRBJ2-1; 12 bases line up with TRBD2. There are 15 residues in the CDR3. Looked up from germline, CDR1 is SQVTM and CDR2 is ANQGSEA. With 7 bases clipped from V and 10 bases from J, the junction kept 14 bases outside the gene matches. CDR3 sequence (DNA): TGCAGCGCTTTTGGCGGACTAGCGGGGTCGTGGGAGCAGTTCTTC. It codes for CSAFGGLAGSWEQFF.

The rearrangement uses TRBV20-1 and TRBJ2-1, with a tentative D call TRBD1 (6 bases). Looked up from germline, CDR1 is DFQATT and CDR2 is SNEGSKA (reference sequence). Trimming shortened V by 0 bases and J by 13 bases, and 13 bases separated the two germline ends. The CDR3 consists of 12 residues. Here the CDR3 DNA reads TGCAGTGCTAGAGATAGGACAGCCCCTCAGTTCTTC. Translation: CSARDRTAPQFF.

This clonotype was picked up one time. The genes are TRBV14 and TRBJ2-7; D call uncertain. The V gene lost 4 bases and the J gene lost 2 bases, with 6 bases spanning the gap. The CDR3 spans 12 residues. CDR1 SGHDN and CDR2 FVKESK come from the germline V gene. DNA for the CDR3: TGTGCCAGCAGCCGCCAGCCCTACGAGCAGTACTTC. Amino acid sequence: CASSRQPYEQYF.

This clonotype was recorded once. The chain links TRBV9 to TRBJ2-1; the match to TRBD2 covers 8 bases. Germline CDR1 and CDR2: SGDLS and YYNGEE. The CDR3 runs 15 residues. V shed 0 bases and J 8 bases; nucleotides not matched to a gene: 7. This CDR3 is CASSVGAGGFDEQFF. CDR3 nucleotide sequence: TGTGCCAGCAGCGTAGGTGCGGGAGGTTTCGATGAGCAGTTCTTC.

CDR3 sequence reads: CSAGLAGGIRRLTQYF. The CDR3 nucleotides are TGCAGCGCCGGACTAGCGGGGGGGATTCGTCGCCTTACCCAGTACTTC. This chain uses TRBV29-1 with TRBJ2-5; 15 bases are a match to TRBD2. The CDR3 loop spans 16 amino acids. Germline CDR1 and CDR2: SQVTM and ANQGSEA. After removal of 7 bases from V and 8 bases from J, the junction contained 14 bases not matched to a gene.

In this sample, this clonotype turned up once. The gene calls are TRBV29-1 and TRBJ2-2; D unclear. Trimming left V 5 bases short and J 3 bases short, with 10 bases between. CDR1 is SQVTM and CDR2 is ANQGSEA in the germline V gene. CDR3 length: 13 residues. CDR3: CSVSQAYTGELFF. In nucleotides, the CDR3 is TGCAGCGTTTCACAAGCATACACCGGGGAGCTGTTTTTT.

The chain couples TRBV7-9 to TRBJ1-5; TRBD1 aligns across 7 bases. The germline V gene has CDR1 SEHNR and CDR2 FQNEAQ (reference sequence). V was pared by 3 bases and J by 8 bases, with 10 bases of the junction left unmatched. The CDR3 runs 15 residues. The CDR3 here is CASSLGQQGLEPQHF. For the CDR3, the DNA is TGTGCCAGCAGCTTGGGTCAACAGGGGTTGGAGCCCCAGCATTTT.

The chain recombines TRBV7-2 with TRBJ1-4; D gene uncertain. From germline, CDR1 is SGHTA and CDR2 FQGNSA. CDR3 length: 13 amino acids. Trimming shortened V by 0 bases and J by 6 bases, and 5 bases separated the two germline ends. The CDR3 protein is CASSLADYEKLFF. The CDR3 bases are TGTGCCAGCAGCTTAGCCGACTATGAAAAACTGTTTTTT. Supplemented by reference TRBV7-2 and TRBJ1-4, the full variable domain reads GAGVSQSPSNKVTEKGKDVELRCDPISGHTALYWYRQSLGQGLEFLIYFQGNSAPDKSGLPSDRFSAERTGGSVSTLTIQRTQQEDSAVYLCASSLADYEKLFFGSGTQLSVL.

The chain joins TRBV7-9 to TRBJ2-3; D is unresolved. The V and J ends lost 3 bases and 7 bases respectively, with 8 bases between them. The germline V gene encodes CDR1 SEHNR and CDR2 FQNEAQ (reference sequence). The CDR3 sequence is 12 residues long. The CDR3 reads CASSLNEYTQYF. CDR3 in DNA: TGTGCCAGCAGCTTGAATGAGTATACGCAGTATTTT.

The CDR3 sequence: CSVGPLSGDTQYF. For the CDR3, the DNA is TGCAGCGTCGGGCCGCTCTCTGGCGATACGCAGTATTTT. The J gene is TRBJ2-3, the V gene TRBV29-1, with D unresolved. This CDR3 is 13 amino acids long. Germline assignment: CDR1 SQVTM and CDR2 ANQGSEA. V was cut by 6 bases and J by 6 bases, with 16 bases left in between.

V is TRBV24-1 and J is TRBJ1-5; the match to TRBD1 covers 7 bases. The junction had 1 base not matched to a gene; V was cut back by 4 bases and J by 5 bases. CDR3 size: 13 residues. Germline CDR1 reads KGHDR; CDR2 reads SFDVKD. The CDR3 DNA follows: TGTGCCACCAGTGAAGACAGGGATCAGCCCCAGCATTTT. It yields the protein CATSEDRDQPQHF.

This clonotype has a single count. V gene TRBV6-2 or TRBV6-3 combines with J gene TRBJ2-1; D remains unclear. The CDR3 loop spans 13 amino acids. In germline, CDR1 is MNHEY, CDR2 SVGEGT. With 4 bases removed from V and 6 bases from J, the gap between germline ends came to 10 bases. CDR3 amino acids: CASSFLGRNEQFF. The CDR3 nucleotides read TGTGCCAGCAGTTTCCTCGGACGCAATGAGCAGTTCTTC.

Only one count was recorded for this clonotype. As DNA, the CDR3 is TGCAGTGCTAGAGAGACATCAGCCTCGAATGAAAAACTGTTTTTT. Amino acid sequence: CSARETSASNEKLFF. The chain combines TRBV20-1 with TRBJ1-4; D gene unclear. Looked up from germline, CDR1 is DFQATT and CDR2 is SNEGSKA (reference sequence). V was clipped by 0 bases and J by 5 bases, with 13 bases between them. There are 15 residues in the CDR3.

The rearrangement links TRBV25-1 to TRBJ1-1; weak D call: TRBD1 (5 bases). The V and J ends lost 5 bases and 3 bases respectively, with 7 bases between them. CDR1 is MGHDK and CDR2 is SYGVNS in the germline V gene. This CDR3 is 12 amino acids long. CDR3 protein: CASSTGYTEAFF. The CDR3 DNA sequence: TGTGCCAGCAGTACAGGCTACACTGAAGCTTTCTTT.

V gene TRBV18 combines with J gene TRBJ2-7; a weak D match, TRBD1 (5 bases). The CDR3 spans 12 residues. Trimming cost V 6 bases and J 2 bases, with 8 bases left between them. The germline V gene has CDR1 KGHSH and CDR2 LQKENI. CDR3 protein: CASSTGAYEQYF. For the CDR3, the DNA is TGTGCCAGCTCCACAGGAGCCTACGAGCAGTACTTC.

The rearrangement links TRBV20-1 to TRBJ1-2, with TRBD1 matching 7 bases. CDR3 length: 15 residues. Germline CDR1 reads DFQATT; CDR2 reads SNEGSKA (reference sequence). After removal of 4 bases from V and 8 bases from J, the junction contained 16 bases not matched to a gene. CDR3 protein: CSANRIQGIAGGYTF. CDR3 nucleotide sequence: TGCAGTGCTAACCGAATACAGGGGATCGCGGGAGGCTACACCTTC.

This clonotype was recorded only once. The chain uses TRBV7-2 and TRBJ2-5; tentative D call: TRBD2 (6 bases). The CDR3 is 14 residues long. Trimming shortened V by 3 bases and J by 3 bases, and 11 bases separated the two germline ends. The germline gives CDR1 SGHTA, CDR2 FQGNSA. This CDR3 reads CASSFRLDEETQYF. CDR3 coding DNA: TGTGCCAGCAGCTTCCGACTAGATGAAGAGACCCAGTACTTC.

The CDR3 protein is CASSGDNQPQHF. Here the CDR3 DNA reads TGTGCCAGCAGCGGGGACAATCAGCCCCAGCATTTT. V gene TRBV25-1 combines with J gene TRBJ1-5; D call uncertain. The CDR3 runs to 12 residues. V dropped 6 bases and J dropped 3 bases, with 6 bases sitting between them. CDR1 is MGHDK and CDR2 is SYGVNS in the germline V gene. The variable domain in full, with the rest retrieved from reference TRBV25-1 and TRBJ1-5, is EADIYQTPRYLVIGTGKKITLECSQTMGHDKMYWYQQDPGMELHLIHYSYGVNSTEKGDLSSESTVSRIRTEHFPLTLESARPSHTSQYLCASSGDNQPQHFGDGTRLSIL.

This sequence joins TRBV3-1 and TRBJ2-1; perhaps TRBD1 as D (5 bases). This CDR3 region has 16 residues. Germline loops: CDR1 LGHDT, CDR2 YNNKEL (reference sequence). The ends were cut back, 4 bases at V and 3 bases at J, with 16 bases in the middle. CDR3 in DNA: TGTGCCAGCAGCCTGCGCCCGGACACCCGCTACAATGAGCAGTTCTTC. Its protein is CASSLRPDTRYNEQFF.

CDR3 DNA sequence: TGTGCCAGCAGCAAATATGAGGGTCAGCCCCAGCATTTT. It codes for CASSKYEGQPQHF. The chain employs TRBV9 and TRBJ1-5, with D hard to call. The ends were cut back, 4 bases at V and 6 bases at J, with 11 bases in the middle. The CDR3 has 13 residues. The V gene's germline CDR1 is SGDLS and CDR2 YYNGEE.

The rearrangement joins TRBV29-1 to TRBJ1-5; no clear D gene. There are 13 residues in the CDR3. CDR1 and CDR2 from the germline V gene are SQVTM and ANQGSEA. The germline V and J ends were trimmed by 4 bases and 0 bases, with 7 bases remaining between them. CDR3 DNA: TGCAGCGTTGCTGGGGATAGCAATCAGCCCCAGCATTTT. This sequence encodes CSVAGDSNQPQHF.

Here the CDR3 DNA reads TGTGCCAGTGACAGGCTAGGTGGCTACACCTTC. The encoded protein is CASDRLGGYTF. The chain links TRBV9 to TRBJ1-2, with TRBD1 as a possible D gene (6 bases). The germline V and J ends were trimmed by 8 bases and 7 bases, with 12 bases remaining between them. The CDR3 runs 11 residues. The germline V gene encodes CDR1 SGDLS and CDR2 YYNGEE.